The entry below describes one TCR beta chain. The data were taken from a study of blood T cell repertoires in COVID-19. Overall study context: Samples taken during acute and convalescent COVID-19 were collected in the United States, Italy and Spain. The cDNA or gDNA used as material had been derived from T cells, B-cell-depleted T cells, or PBMCs.

This CDR3 region has 14 residues. V was clipped by 7 bases and J by 2 bases, with 13 bases between them. Germline V lookup: CDR1 SGDLS, CDR2 YYNGEE. Authors' processing steps: Using reference gene primer amplification, nucleated cell counts were estimated. TCRdb keeps only in-frame clones here, not all; method: immunoSEQ multiplex PCR. The DNA was the basis for D and trimming; V, J and clone size are from that table. This sample has about 310,000 clones, with roughly 89% found just once. Followed longitudinally, the Seattle patients had been enrolled during active infection. This TCR came from a middle-aged woman with COVID-19, enrolled during active disease. Sequenced input: peripheral blood. The chain links TRBV9 to TRBJ2-1; weak D call: TRBD1 (6 bases). The CDR3 bases are TGTGCCAGCTCGGACAGATTGGCCTACAATGAGCAGTTCTTC. It encodes CASSDRLAYNEQFF.